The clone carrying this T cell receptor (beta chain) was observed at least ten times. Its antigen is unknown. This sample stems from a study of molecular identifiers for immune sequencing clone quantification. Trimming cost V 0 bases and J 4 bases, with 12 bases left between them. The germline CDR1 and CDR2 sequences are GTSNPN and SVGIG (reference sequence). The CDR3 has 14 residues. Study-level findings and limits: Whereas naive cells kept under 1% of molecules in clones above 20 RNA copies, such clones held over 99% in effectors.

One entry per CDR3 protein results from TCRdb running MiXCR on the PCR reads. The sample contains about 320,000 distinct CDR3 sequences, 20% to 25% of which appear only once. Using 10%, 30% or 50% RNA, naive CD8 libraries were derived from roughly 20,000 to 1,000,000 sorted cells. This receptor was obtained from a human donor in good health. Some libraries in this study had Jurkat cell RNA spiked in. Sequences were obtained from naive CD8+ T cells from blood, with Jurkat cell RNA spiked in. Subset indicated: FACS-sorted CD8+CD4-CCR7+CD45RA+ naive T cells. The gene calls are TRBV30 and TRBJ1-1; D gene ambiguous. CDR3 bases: TGTGCCTGGAGTGTATCTTTTGGAGGCACTGAAGCTTTCTTT. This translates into CAWSVSFGGTEAFF.